The rows below give T cell receptor beta chains drawn from one sample of a study of CD4 T cells in relation to SARS-CoV-2 and coronaviruses. Using immunoSEQ multiplex PCR, the repertoire was profiled, and TCRdb retains in-frame clones only, with some absent. The sample holds 41,000 or so clones, roughly 84% seen once. No antigen has been identified for these receptors. Material: naive CD4+ T cells from PBMCs, cultured in vitro. The receptor set was obtained from an adult with COVID-19. The CDR3 runs from the conserved cysteine through the conserved F or W. Each record gives: V gene, clone size, J gene, D gene, CDR3 DNA, CDR3 protein. The D gene is left open where the match is weak. Clone size is not always given. Where it is, it says once, few, many or a class for expanded clones.

>TRBV6-5|NA|TRBJ2-3|TRBD2
TGTGCCAGCACCCGGGGGGGGGCTCCCACAGATACGCAGTATTTT
CASTRGGAPTDTQYF
>TRBV4-1|NA|TRBJ1-2|NA
TGCGCCAGCAGCCCTTTGGTAACCGGCAACTATGGCTACACCTTC
CASSPLVTGNYGYTF
>TRBV7-3|few|TRBJ2-1|TRBD2
TGTGCCAGCAGCTTGGGACTAGCGGGAGTAAATGAGCAGTTCTTC
CASSLGLAGVNEQFF
>TRBV2|NA|TRBJ1-1|NA
TGTGCCAGCAGTGAAGCGCCTAGGGTGGCAGGGGCGGACACTGAAGCTTTCTTT
CASSEAPRVAGADTEAFF
>TRBV28|NA|TRBJ1-1|NA
TGTGCCAGCAGTTTATCGGGGGGCTCGGTTCAAGCTTTCTTT
CASSLSGGSVQAFF
>TRBV4-2|NA|TRBJ2-2|TRBD2
TGTGCCAGCAGCCAAGGGTTGACTAGCGGGAGAGCATTCGGGGAGCTGTTTTTT
CASSQGLTSGRAFGELFF
>TRBV6-4|NA|TRBJ2-2|NA
TGTGCCAGCAGTGACTCCGACACCGGGGAGCTGTTTTTT
CASSDSDTGELFF
>TRBV25-1|few|TRBJ2-4|NA
TGTGCCAGCAGTTCACCACCGGGAACTAACATTCAGTACTTC
CASSSPPGTNIQYF
>TRBV9|few|TRBJ2-5|TRBD2
TGTGCCAGCAGCGTAGATGGTAGCGGGAGTCAAGAGACCCAGTACTTC
CASSVDGSGSQETQYF
>TRBV7-9|NA|TRBJ1-4|TRBD1
TGTGCCAGCAGCTCCCCCCGGGACAGGGGGCGAAAAGGCGAAAAACTGTTTTTT
CASSSPRDRGRKGEKLFF
>TRBV3-1/TRBV3-2|NA|TRBJ2-5|NA
TGTGCCAGCAGCCAAGGGGCGGAGACCCAGTACTTC
CASSQGAETQYF
>TRBV10-3|NA|TRBJ1-5|TRBD1
TGTGCCATCAGTGAGTCTGGCGGGGACAGGGGTGGTTTATGGGGACAAGGACAGCCCCAGCATTTT
CAISESGGDRGGLWGQGQPQHF
>TRBV7-8|once|TRBJ2-3|TRBD1
TGTGCCAGCAGCTTAACTTCCAGGGGGGATACGCAGTATTTT
CASSLTSRGDTQYF
>TRBV19|once|TRBJ2-1|TRBD2
TGTGCCAGTAGTACCCTAGCGGGGAGCTACAATGAGCAGTTCTTC
CASSTLAGSYNEQFF
>TRBV11-3|once|TRBJ2-7|NA
TGTGCCAGCAGTGAGACAGGCCGCTACGAGCAGTACTTC
CASSETGRYEQYF
>TRBV3-1/TRBV3-2|NA|TRBJ1-6|NA
TGTGCCAGCAGCCAGGTCCACTCAGTTACACCCCTCCACTTT
CASSQVHSVTPLHF
>TRBV28|NA|TRBJ2-1|NA
TGTGCCAGCAGTTTTTCCATACTAAGCTCCTACAATGAGCAGTTCTTC
CASSFSILSSYNEQFF
>TRBV12-3/TRBV12-4|NA|TRBJ2-6|NA
TGTGCCAGCAGACCTGGGGCCAACGTCCTGACTTTC
CASRPGANVLTF
>TRBV23-1|NA|TRBJ1-1|NA
TGCGCCAGCAGTCAATCTCGGGGACGGCACACTGAAGCTTTCTTT
CASSQSRGRHTEAFF
>TRBV5-4|NA|TRBJ2-3|NA
TGTGCCAGCATCCGAGGGGGGGCGGGGGTCACAGATACGCAGTATTTT
CASIRGGAGVTDTQYF
>TRBV7-3|NA|TRBJ2-7|TRBD2
TGTGCCAGCAGCTTATACGGGACTAGCGGCTACGAGCAGTACTTC
CASSLYGTSGYEQYF
>TRBV7-2|NA|TRBJ2-1|NA
TGTGCCAGCAGCTTGACCGGGACGGGGGAGCAGTTCTTC
CASSLTGTGEQFF
>TRBV4-1|NA|TRBJ2-1|TRBD2
TGCGCCAGCAGTCAAGGGACTATGAGGCACCCCGACTACAATGATGAGCAGTTCTTC
CASSQGTMRHPDYNDEQFF
>TRBV30|NA|TRBJ2-5|NA
TGTGCCTGGGCTGGGTTAACCGTTGGGACCCAGTACTTC
CAWAGLTVGTQYF
>TRBV9|few|TRBJ2-7|TRBD2
TGTGCCAGCAGCGTACAAGCGGGAGGGCCGTACGAGCAGTACTTC
CASSVQAGGPYEQYF
>TRBV5-6|NA|TRBJ2-1|NA
TGTGCCAGCAGCTTAGGTACAGGGTACAATGAGCAGTTCTTC
CASSLGTGYNEQFF
>TRBV10-3|NA|TRBJ2-7|NA
TGTGCCATCAGTGAGTATATAGGGGGAACCGAGCAGTACTTC
CAISEYIGGTEQYF